These 14 T cell receptor beta chains originate from one sample sequenced in a study of T cells in Graves' hyperthyroidism and ophthalmopathy. RNA transcripts served as the template for amplifying TCR beta CDR3 regions. The HTBI primer set drove a first-round RT-PCR of the TCR CDR3. TCRdb itself ran the multiplex PCR reads through MiXCR, one entry per CDR3 protein. The sample consists of under 700,000 distinct CDR3 sequences, approximately 15% of them appearing once. The sequencing sample was made of blood. All receptors come from a woman aged 18-29 years with Graves' hyperthyroidism.

V and J are TRBV5-5 and TRBJ2-1; 10 nucleotides agree with TRBD1. CDR3 length: 16 amino acids. The V and J ends lost 0 bases and 7 bases, in that order; junction bases with no gene match: 7. Germline V gene sequence: CDR1 SGHKS, CDR2 YYEKEE (reference sequence). The DNA for the CDR3 is TGTGCCAGCAGCTTGGTGGGACAGGGGCGTAAGAATGAGCAGTTCTTC. Translated: CASSLVGQGRKNEQFF.

J is TRBJ2-6 and V is TRBV2; 9 bases match TRBD2. J was trimmed by 3 bases and V by 5 bases; bases with no gene match: 8. Germline loops: CDR1 SNHLY, CDR2 FYNNEI. The CDR3 is 17 amino acids. The CDR3 DNA follows: TGTGCCAGCAGTCATAGCGGGAGAGGCTTTGGGGCCAACGTCCTGACTTTC. Translated, it gives CASSHSGRGFGANVLTF.

In this sample, this clonotype turned up a few times. The chain has TRBV3-1 and TRBJ2-5; D tentatively reads TRBD1 or TRBD2 (5 bases each). The CDR3 is 16 residues long. Trimming removed 4 bases at V and 4 bases at J, with 19 bases between. CDR1 LGHDT and CDR2 YNNKEL come from the germline V gene (reference sequence). For the CDR3, the DNA is TGTGCCAGCAGCCCTCAGACCCAGATGGGGACAGAGACCCAGTACTTC. It translates to CASSPQTQMGTETQYF.

The chain couples TRBV20-1 to TRBJ2-1, with D perhaps being TRBD1 or TRBD2 (5 bases each). Germline V gene sequence: CDR1 DFQATT, CDR2 SNEGSKA (reference sequence). The CDR3 sequence is 14 residues long. Trimming took off 6 bases at V and 6 bases at J, with 18 bases between the two ends. The chain's CDR3 is CSAENYRDANEQFF. CDR3 coding DNA: TGCAGTGCCGAGAATTACCGGGACGCCAATGAGCAGTTCTTC.

This clonotype was seen more than once but under ten times. This sequence joins TRBV9 and TRBJ1-4, with D tentatively TRBD1 (6 bases). V lost 3 bases and J 3 bases, leaving 12 bases between the germline ends. Germline CDR1 SGDLS, CDR2 YYNGEE. The CDR3 sequence is 15 residues long. DNA of the CDR3: TGTGCCAGCAGCGGGCAGGGGTTTGCTAATGAAAAACTGTTTTTT. This gives the protein CASSGQGFANEKLFF.

V is TRBV20-1 and J is TRBJ2-1; tentatively, D is TRBD2 (5 bases). In germline, CDR1 is DFQATT, CDR2 SNEGSKA (reference sequence). Trimming left V 0 bases short and J 0 bases short, with 12 bases between. The CDR3 totals 16 residues. DNA of the CDR3: TGCAGTGCTAGAGACCCCGACCGGGACTCCTACAATGAGCAGTTCTTC. Translating gives CSARDPDRDSYNEQFF.

The chain links TRBV6-2 or TRBV6-3 to TRBJ2-1, with 9 bases that match TRBD2. This CDR3 spans 11 amino acids. V lost 8 bases to trimming and J lost 10 bases; unmatched junction nucleotides: 3. CDR1 and CDR2 from the germline V gene are MNHEY and SVGEGT. CDR3 sequence reads: CASLAGREQFF. CDR3 DNA: TGTGCCAGCCTAGCGGGAAGGGAGCAGTTCTTC.

This chain joins TRBV27 and TRBJ2-2; 11 bases fit TRBD2. CDR1 MNHEY and CDR2 SMNVEV come from the germline V gene (reference sequence). With V trimmed by 5 bases and J by 7 bases, 12 bases remained unmatched. The CDR3 is 17 residues long. This CDR3 reads CASSHPTTSGRHGELFF. The CDR3 DNA reads TGTGCCAGCAGTCACCCCACCACTAGCGGGAGACACGGGGAGCTGTTTTTT.

This clonotype showed up just a few times. V gene TRBV6-1 combines with J gene TRBJ1-2; the match to TRBD1 covers 8 bases. Germline-derived CDR1 and CDR2 are MNHNS and SASEGT. The CDR3 loop spans 15 amino acids. The V segment lost 3 bases and the J segment 4 bases; nucleotides outside the gene matches: 7. DNA for the CDR3: TGTGCCAGCAGTGAGGGACAGGCCCTTCTCTATGGCTACACCTTC. This codes for CASSEGQALLYGYTF.

This clonotype turned up a few times. The chain joins TRBV12-3 or TRBV12-4 to TRBJ2-5; 8 nucleotides agree with TRBD2. After removal of 6 bases from V and 5 bases from J, the junction contained 8 bases not matched to a gene. The CDR3 totals 14 residues. This chain's CDR3 is CASRKNSGIETQYF. CDR3 bases: TGTGCCAGCAGAAAAAATAGCGGGATTGAGACCCAGTACTTC.

This clonotype was counted at least ten times. The J gene is TRBJ2-7, the V gene TRBV13; D is uncertain. V lost 1 base to trimming and J lost 6 bases, with 7 bases between them. Looked up from germline, CDR1 is PRHDT and CDR2 is FYEKMQ (reference sequence). This CDR3 has 12 residues. In nucleotides, the CDR3 is TGTGCCAGCAGCTTAGATTATGGCGAGCAGTACTTC. Its protein is CASSLDYGEQYF.

This clonotype was seen many times. This chain links TRBV7-2 with TRBJ1-1; D not certain. CDR1 and CDR2 from the germline V gene are SGHTA and FQGNSA. Trimming pared 5 bases from V and 3 bases from J, leaving 13 bases between. This CDR3 has 14 residues. The CDR3 bases are TGTGCCAGCAGCCCGACCGACACGCACACTGAAGCTTTCTTT. Translation gives CASSPTDTHTEAFF. The full variable domain, its missing parts supplied by reference TRBV7-2 and TRBJ1-1, is GAGVSQSPSNKVTEKGKDVELRCDPISGHTALYWYRQSLGQGLEFLIYFQGNSAPDKSGLPSDRFSAERTGGSVSTLTIQRTQQEDSAVYLCASSPTDTHTEAFFGQGTRLTVV.

The CDR3 DNA reads as TGTGCCACCCGGCGGAACACTGAAGCTTTCTTT. Translation gives CATRRNTEAFF. V and J are TRBV10-3 and TRBJ1-1; D not certain. Trimming pared 10 bases from V and 1 base from J, leaving 7 bases between. CDR3 length: 11 residues. The germline V gene encodes CDR1 ENHRY and CDR2 SYGVKD.

Note on this clonotype: A much larger clone is a single base away; this may be a read error. The chain combines TRBV7-2 with TRBJ2-7, with no clear D. Germline V gives CDR1 SGHTA, CDR2 FQGNSA. The CDR3 totals 11 residues. This CDR3 is CASSLFEEQHF. The CDR3 DNA sequence: TGTGCCAGCAGCTTGTTTGAGGAGCAGCACTTC.